These 26 T cell receptor beta chains originate from one sample sequenced in a study of blood T cells in healthy people across ages. Sample-barcoded 5' priming and a J-beta primer mix drove a second PCR of about 6 to 12 cycles. TCRdb reanalysed the 5' RACE reads using MiXCR and keeps one entry per CDR3 protein. The table lists roughly 1,100,000 distinct CDR3 sequences, 20% to 25% of them singletons, with around 0.75% in the top ten. The same data also went into a second study, on T cells of mothers and their children.

Specimen: blood. All receptors come from a girl aged 2 to 10 in good health.

Comment on this clonotype: One end of the junction does not line up with germline, which may come from a read error. This rearrangement joins TRBV6-5 to TRBJ1-2; 10 nucleotides align to TRBD1. CDR3 length: 16 amino acids. CDR1 is MNHEY, CDR2 SVGAGI, per germline. The CDR3 protein is CAGSYGSVGTGEGYTF. The DNA of the CDR3 is TGTGCCGGCAGTTACGGTTCGGTCGGGACAGGGGAAGGCTACACCTTC.

This clonotype came up a few times. The rearrangement links TRBV7-2 to TRBJ2-3; D might be TRBD1 or TRBD2, each matching 6 bases. CDR1 SGHTA and CDR2 FQGNSA come from the germline V gene. The CDR3 has 16 amino acids. Trimming removed 4 bases from V and 1 base from J, with 15 bases in between. The CDR3 nucleotides read TGTGCCAGCAGCTCACCGCGGGACATGCGCACAGATACGCAGTATTTT. Amino acids: CASSSPRDMRTDTQYF.

Many counts were recorded for this clonotype. The chain couples TRBV29-1 to TRBJ2-7; D unclear. From germline, CDR1 is SQVTM and CDR2 ANQGSEA. With 4 bases removed from V and 0 bases from J, the gap between germline ends came to 4 bases. There are 11 residues in the CDR3. The CDR3 region is CSVGSSYEQYF. Here the CDR3 DNA reads TGCAGCGTTGGAAGCTCCTACGAGCAGTACTTC.

V is TRBV19 and J is TRBJ2-4, with 7 bases identical to TRBD1. The CDR3 contains 15 residues. Trimming took 5 bases from V and 4 from J; bases not matched to a gene: 8. Germline CDR1 LNHDA, CDR2 SQIVND (reference sequence). The chain's CDR3 is CASSWGQRNKNIQYF. The CDR3 bases are TGTGCCAGTAGTTGGGGACAGCGGAATAAAAACATTCAGTACTTC.

The genes are TRBV7-2 and TRBJ2-5; D unresolved. The germline CDR1 and CDR2 sequences are SGHTA and FQGNSA. Trimming took 5 bases from V and 3 from J, leaving 13 bases between them. The CDR3 totals 14 residues. In DNA form, the CDR3 reads TGTGCCAGCAGCCGCTTATTGGGGAAAGAGACCCAGTACTTC. Its translation: CASSRLLGKETQYF.

V usage is TRBV6-1 and J usage is TRBJ2-1; no definite D call. The CDR3 runs 15 residues. The germline V gene has CDR1 MNHNS and CDR2 SASEGT. V shed 1 base and J shed 3 bases, with 10 bases lying between them. The CDR3 nucleotides read TGTGCCAGCAGTGAAGTGGGTCAAGGCTACAATGAGCAGTTCTTC. It yields the protein CASSEVGQGYNEQFF.

The chain uses TRBV4-3 and TRBJ1-2; D is uncertain. The V gene's germline CDR1 is LGHNA and CDR2 YSLEER. Between the trimmed V and J ends, which lost 0 bases and 7 bases, there was a span of 9 bases. The CDR3 is made up of 13 amino acids. CDR3 DNA: TGCGCCAGCAGCCAAGACCTCACAACTGGCTACACCTTC. It yields the protein CASSQDLTTGYTF.

The V and J genes are TRBV20-1 and TRBJ2-7, with D tentatively TRBD2 (5 bases). In germline, CDR1 is DFQATT, CDR2 SNEGSKA (reference sequence). This CDR3 has 14 amino acids. Trimming shortened V by 3 bases and J by 6 bases, and 18 bases separated the two germline ends. The CDR3 loop reads CSARYSRGLPEQYF. The CDR3 DNA is TGCAGTGCTAGGTATAGCAGAGGGCTTCCCGAGCAGTACTTC.

The V gene is TRBV9, the J gene TRBJ2-3, with D unresolved. The V end lost 4 bases, the J end lost 4 bases, and 10 bases lay between the germline ends. The CDR3 covers 13 residues. Germline CDR1 reads SGDLS; CDR2 reads YYNGEE. The CDR3 reads CASSPHFPDTQYF. CDR3 coding DNA: TGTGCCAGCAGCCCCCATTTCCCAGATACGCAGTATTTT.

This clonotype was counted a few times. V is TRBV6-5 and J is TRBJ1-2; no reliable D call. CDR1 is MNHEY, CDR2 SVGAGI, per germline. CDR3 size: 13 residues. The V and J ends lost 0 bases and 8 bases respectively, with 10 bases between them. The CDR3 bases are TGTGCCAGCAGTTACTCGCAGTTAGGGGGCTACACCTTC. Translating it yields CASSYSQLGGYTF.

A few counts support this clonotype. This chain uses TRBV4-1 with TRBJ2-7, with D possibly TRBD2 on 6 matching bases. V lost 0 bases to trimming and J lost 7 bases, with 10 bases between them. The length of the CDR3 is 13 residues. The germline V gene encodes CDR1 MGHRA and CDR2 YSYEKL. The CDR3 DNA reads as TGCGCCAGCAGCCAAGATTTGGGGGGAGAGCAGTACTTC. Amino acid sequence: CASSQDLGGEQYF.

This clonotype appeared a few times. As DNA, the CDR3 is TGCGCCAGTTGCCGAGGGTCAGGGCAAAAAAACATTCAGTACTTC. Its translation: CASCRGSGQKNIQYF. The chain uses TRBV5-1 and TRBJ2-4, with D perhaps given as TRBD1 or TRBD2 (5 bases each). The CDR3 length is 15 residues. Trimming removed 8 bases from V and 4 bases from J, with 19 bases in between. Germline-derived CDR1 and CDR2 are SGHRS and YFSETQ.

This clonotype was seen a few times. The chain uses TRBV29-1 and TRBJ1-2; D gene unclear. The CDR3 runs to 13 residues. Germline V gene data show CDR1 as SQVTM and CDR2 as ANQGSEA. With 5 bases removed from V and 2 bases from J, the gap between germline ends came to 12 bases. The DNA of the CDR3 is TGCAGCGTTCTATCATGGGAGAACTATGGCTACACCTTC. Its translation is CSVLSWENYGYTF.

The sample holds a few counts of this clonotype. The V call is TRBV2, the J call TRBJ2-5, with a weak D call TRBD1 (6 bases). The CDR3 has 13 residues. Germline lookup yields CDR1 SNHLY and CDR2 FYNNEI. V was shortened by 7 bases and J by 4 bases, with 13 bases between the two germline ends. CDR3 bases: TGTGCCAGCAAACTAGGGGGTATAGAGACCCAGTACTTC. Protein sequence: CASKLGGIETQYF. Full variable domain (rest looked up from reference TRBV2 and TRBJ2-5): EPEVTQTPSHQVTQMGQEVILRCVPISNHLYFYWYRQILGQKVEFLVSFYNNEISEKSEIFDDQFSVERPDGSNFTLKIRSTKLEDSAMYFCASKLGGIETQYFGPGTRLLVL.

J is TRBJ2-1 and V is TRBV9; unclear D gene. Trimming cost V 0 bases and J 4 bases, with 5 bases left between them. Germline-derived CDR1 and CDR2 are SGDLS and YYNGEE. The CDR3 length is 13 residues. The chain's CDR3 is CASSVEEYNEQFF. CDR3 coding DNA: TGTGCCAGCAGCGTAGAGGAATACAATGAGCAGTTCTTC.

This clonotype has a handful of counts. The chain carries TRBV24-1 and TRBJ2-1, with D unresolved. Trimming removed 4 bases from V and 7 bases from J, with 10 bases in between. The length of the CDR3 is 13 residues. Germline lookup yields CDR1 KGHDR and CDR2 SFDVKD. The chain's CDR3 is CATSDRLRNEQFF. The CDR3 DNA follows: TGTGCCACCAGTGACCGCCTTAGGAATGAGCAGTTCTTC.

V is TRBV28 and J is TRBJ2-1; D is unresolved. V dropped 7 bases and J dropped 9 bases, with 10 bases sitting between them. CDR1 is MDHEN, CDR2 SYDVKM, per germline. This CDR3 spans 11 amino acids. As DNA, the CDR3 is TGTGCCAGCACCCCGGAAGTTGAGCAGTTCTTC. It translates to CASTPEVEQFF.

This clonotype was recorded a few times. This sequence joins TRBV28 and TRBJ2-7; TRBD2 agrees at 10 bases. The CDR3 spans 15 residues. Germline V gene lookup returns CDR1 MDHEN and CDR2 SYDVKM. The trim removed 5 bases at V and 7 bases at J, leaving 11 bases unmatched. CDR3 in amino acids: CASSQGTASGGEQYF. The DNA of the CDR3 is TGTGCCAGCAGTCAGGGAACGGCTAGCGGGGGAGAGCAGTACTTC.

This clonotype was picked up a small number of times. The chain is built from TRBV4-1 and TRBJ1-4, with a possible D match to TRBD1 (5 bases). The V end lost 4 bases, the J end lost 8 bases, and 11 bases lay between the germline ends. Germline CDR1 is MGHRA and CDR2 is YSYEKL. The CDR3 has 13 residues. Written as DNA, the CDR3 is TGCGCCAGCAGCCGCGACAGAAGAGAAAAACTGTTTTTT. Its translation: CASSRDRREKLFF.

This clonotype was recorded a few times. The chain recombines TRBV27 with TRBJ1-3; D remains ambiguous. CDR3 length: 13 residues. Germline V CDR1 and CDR2: MNHEY, SMNVEV (reference sequence). V lost 5 bases and J lost 0, with 5 bases in between. The CDR3 here is CASSPLSGNTIYF. The CDR3, as DNA: TGTGCCAGCAGTCCCCTCTCTGGAAACACCATATATTTT.

Only a few counts were recorded for this clonotype. The rearrangement links TRBV6-2 or TRBV6-3 to TRBJ2-1; a weak D match, TRBD2 (7 bases). With 2 bases removed from V and 5 bases from J, the gap between germline ends came to 19 bases. The V gene's germline CDR1 is MNHEY and CDR2 SVGEGT. CDR3 size: 17 residues. The CDR3 here is CASSYGLGGGWNNEQFF. CDR3 bases: TGTGCCAGCAGTTACGGTTTGGGCGGGGGCTGGAACAATGAGCAGTTCTTC.

This clonotype was seen only a few times. V is TRBV29-1 and J is TRBJ1-1, with a weak D call TRBD1 (5 bases). The length of the CDR3 is 14 residues. Between the trimmed V and J ends, which lost 6 bases and 3 bases, there was a span of 17 bases. Germline lookup yields CDR1 SQVTM and CDR2 ANQGSEA. CDR3 nucleotides: TGCAGCGTGAGCCTCGAACGAGGGGACACTGAAGCTTTCTTT. This translates into CSVSLERGDTEAFF.

The genes are TRBV12-3 or TRBV12-4 and TRBJ2-2, with D possibly being TRBD2 (6 bases). V was clipped by 8 bases and J by 2 bases, with 15 bases between them. This CDR3 region has 15 residues. The CDR3 DNA reads TGTGCCAGCCGACGGGACTCTTTAAACACCGGGGAGCTGTTTTTT. Protein sequence: CASRRDSLNTGELFF.

The chain has TRBV20-1 and TRBJ2-5; 7 bases agree with TRBD2. With V trimmed by 1 base and J by 4 bases, 21 bases remained unmatched. CDR3 size: 19 residues. The V gene's germline CDR1 is DFQATT and CDR2 SNEGSKA (reference sequence). The CDR3 reads CSARVIWSGVFIGTETQYF. The CDR3 nucleotides are TGCAGTGCTAGAGTAATTTGGAGCGGGGTATTCATCGGCACAGAGACCCAGTACTTC.

This clonotype showed up many times. The chain is built from TRBV27 and TRBJ2-5; the D gene is possibly TRBD1 (5 bases). The assigned J gene may be wrong: the sequence end matches TRBJ2-7 better. The CDR3 loop spans 13 amino acids. CDR1 and CDR2 (germline): MNHEY, SMNVEV (reference sequence). The CDR3 DNA reads as TGTGCCAGCAGCCAGGGCCAGTCCTACGAGCAGTACTTC. It translates to CASSQGQSYEQYF.

J is TRBJ2-5 and V is TRBV12-3 or TRBV12-4, with TRBD1 matching over 8 bases. The CDR3 has 14 amino acids. Trimming at V came to 4 bases and at J to 5 bases, leaving 6 bases not matched to a gene. The CDR3 region has the DNA TGTGCCAGCAGTTCGACAGGGGTTTATGAGACCCAGTACTTC. Amino acid sequence: CASSSTGVYETQYF.